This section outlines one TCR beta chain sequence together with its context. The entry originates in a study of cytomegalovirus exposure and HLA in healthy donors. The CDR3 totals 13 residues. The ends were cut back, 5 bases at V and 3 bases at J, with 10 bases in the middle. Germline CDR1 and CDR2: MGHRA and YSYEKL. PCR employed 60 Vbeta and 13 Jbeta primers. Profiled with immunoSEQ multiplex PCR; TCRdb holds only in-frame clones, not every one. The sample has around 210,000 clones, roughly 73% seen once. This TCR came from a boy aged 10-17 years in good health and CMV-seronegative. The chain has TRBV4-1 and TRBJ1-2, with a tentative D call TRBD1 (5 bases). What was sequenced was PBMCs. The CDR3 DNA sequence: TGCGCCAGCAGCGCTCGGGACTACTATGGCTACACCTTC. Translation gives CASSARDYYGYTF.